This TCR beta chain was observed in a study of T-cell reconstitution after alpha-beta-depleted transplantation in children. For TCRbeta, the library was prepared with unique molecular identifiers. Via MiXCR, TCRdb re-called the PCR reads, giving one row per CDR3 protein. The profile shows about 690,000 distinct CDR3 sequences, 16% of them singletons. Between the trimmed V and J ends, which lost 8 bases and 6 bases, there was a span of 13 bases. This CDR3 region has 13 residues. Germline CDR1 and CDR2: LGHNA and YSLEER. The chain uses TRBV4-3 and TRBJ2-2; D may correspond to TRBD1 or TRBD2 (5 bases each). The sample here was PBMCs from the stem cell graft donor, taken from the stem cell graft. The receptor was isolated from a human donor who donated a stem cell graft to a child with acute myeloid leukemia. Here the CDR3 reads CASGGRWPGELFF. The CDR3 DNA follows: TGCGCCAGCGGGGGTCGGTGGCCCGGGGAGCTGTTTTTT.